The entry that follows covers one T cell receptor (beta chain) sequence. Its target antigen remains unknown. No quality values exist for individual bases; no much larger clone is one base distant. The data were obtained in a study of OX40 agonist ivuxolimab in advanced cancers. At the level of the whole study: Ivuxolimab was a fully human IgG2 agonistic monoclonal antibody targeting the costimulatory receptor OX40 (CD134). Intravenous ivuxolimab was administered to patients every 2 weeks at six dose levels: 0.01, 0.1, 0.3, 1.5, 3 and 10 mg/kg. Among the approximately 54 dose-escalation patients, around 20 had hepatocellular carcinoma, around 15 melanoma, 9 renal cell carcinoma and 9 head and neck cancer. In the dose-escalation cohort, 82.7% of patients were male, and the mean age was roughly 60 years, with a range of about 23 to 85. Prior anti-PD-1, anti-PD-L1 or anti-CTLA-4 therapy was permitted, and approximately 41% of dose-escalation patients had received checkpoint inhibitors. Partial responses were achieved by three dose-escalation patients, of whom one had hepatocellular carcinoma and two had cutaneous melanoma. Peripheral TCRbeta sequencing was intended to test whether TCR sequence diversity was altered and clonal T-cell expansion was caused by ivuxolimab. The paper reports the monotherapy dose-escalation portion (N ≈ 50 patients) of the phase I ivuxolimab trial. General conclusions and limits of the study: On average, CD8+ T cells showed more expanded clones than CD4+ T cells after ivuxolimab. Partial responders in the 0.1-3.0 mg/kg groups had among the lowest normalized peripheral clonal expansion, especially among CD8+ T cells. At doses of 0.1 to 3.0 mg/kg, clonal expansion of both CD4+ and CD8+ T cells in blood was seen between baseline and week 6. Low levels of normalized T-cell clonal expansion were also seen in some nonresponding patients. The antigen specificity of the peripheral T cells that underwent clonal expansion was not determined.

The trial excluded patients who had a history of autoimmune disease or who were on systemic immunosuppression. Peripheral blood for TCR sequencing was collected from all dose cohorts at baseline, on cycle 4 day 1, and on cycle 7 day 1. Samples came from an open-label, multicenter, first-in-human phase I dose-escalation trial of ivuxolimab. The trial enrolled adults with locally advanced or metastatic head and neck squamous cell, hepatocellular, melanoma or renal cell carcinoma. Before TCR sequencing, CD4+ T cells and CD8+ T cells from peripheral blood were sorted into separate populations. For sequencing of the TCRbeta CDR3 region, genomic DNA was extracted from the sorted cells. The immunoSEQ Assay was used for sequencing of TCRbeta CDR3 regions. Held by TCRdb, this immuneACCESS table contains in-frame sequences only and omits some clones. Under half of the omission traces to an unresolved V gene where checked; the cause of the rest is unknown. Recorded for this sample are some 70,000 clones; 70% to 90% of them occurred a single time. Roughly 8% of the sample is in the top ten clones.

V is cut by 3 bases and J by 6 bases, and the space between the germline ends is 11 bases. The CDR3 has 13 amino acids, counting the end cysteine and phenylalanine. Only the CDR3 part of the read is kept: 39 bases, read in frame from the first base. As encoded in the germline V gene, CDR1 is SGDLS while CDR2 is YYNGEE. The source of this sequence is an adult with an advanced solid tumor such as melanoma, head and neck, liver or kidney cancer. The sequencing here drew on CD4+ or CD8+ T cells sorted from blood, taken in a trial of the OX40 agonist ivuxolimab. The chain is encoded by TRBV9 joined to TRBJ2-3, with the D gene not clear enough to name. The DNA is as follows: TGTGCCAGCAGCGCCCCTGGGGTCGATACGCAGTATTTT. Translated, it gives CASSAPGVDTQYF.